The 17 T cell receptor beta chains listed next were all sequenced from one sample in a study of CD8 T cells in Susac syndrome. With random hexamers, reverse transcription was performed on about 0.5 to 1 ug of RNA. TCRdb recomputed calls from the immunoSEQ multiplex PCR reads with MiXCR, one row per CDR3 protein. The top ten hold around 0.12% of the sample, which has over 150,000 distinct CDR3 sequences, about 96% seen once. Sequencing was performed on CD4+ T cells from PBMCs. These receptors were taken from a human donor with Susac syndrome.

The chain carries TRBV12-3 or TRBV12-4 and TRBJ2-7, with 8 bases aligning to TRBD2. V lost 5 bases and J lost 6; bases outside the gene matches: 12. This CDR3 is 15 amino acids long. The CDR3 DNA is TGTGCCAGCAGTCCATCAGCGGGAGAATTTCTCGAGCAGTACTTC. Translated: CASSPSAGEFLEQYF.

The CDR3 bases are TGTGCCAGCAGCTTAGGGACTAGCGGGAGTTTGGCGCAGTACTTC. This encodes CASSLGTSGSLAQYF. The J gene is TRBJ2-7, the V gene TRBV28; 14 bases map to TRBD2. This CDR3 contains 15 residues. CDR1 is MDHEN and CDR2 is SYDVKM in the germline V gene. With V trimmed by 6 bases and J by 9 bases, 10 bases remained unmatched.

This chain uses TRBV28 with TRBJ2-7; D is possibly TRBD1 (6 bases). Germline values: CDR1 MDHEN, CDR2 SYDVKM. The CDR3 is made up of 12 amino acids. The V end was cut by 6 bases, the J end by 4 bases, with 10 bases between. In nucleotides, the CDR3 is TGTGCCAGCAGCATCACAGGGTACGAGCAGTACGTC. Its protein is CASSITGYEQYV.

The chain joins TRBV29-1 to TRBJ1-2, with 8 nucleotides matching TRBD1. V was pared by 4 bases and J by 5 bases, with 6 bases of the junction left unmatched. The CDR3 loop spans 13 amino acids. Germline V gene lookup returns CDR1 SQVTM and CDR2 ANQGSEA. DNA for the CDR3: TGCAGCGTTGGCCGGGACAGGCGGTATGGCTACACCTTC. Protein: CSVGRDRRYGYTF.

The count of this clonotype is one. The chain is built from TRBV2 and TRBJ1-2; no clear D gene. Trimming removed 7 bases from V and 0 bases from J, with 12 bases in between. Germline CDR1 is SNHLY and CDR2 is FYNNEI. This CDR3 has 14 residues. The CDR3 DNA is TGTGCCAGCACCAGGACGGCTACTAACTATGGCTACACCTTC. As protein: CASTRTATNYGYTF.

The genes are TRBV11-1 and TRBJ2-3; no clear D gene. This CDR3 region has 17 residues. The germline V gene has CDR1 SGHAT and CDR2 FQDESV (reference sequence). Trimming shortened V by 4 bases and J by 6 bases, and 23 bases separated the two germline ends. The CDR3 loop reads CASSSLDPGWVRDTQYF. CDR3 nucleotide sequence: TGTGCCAGCAGCTCGCTCGACCCCGGGTGGGTCAGGGATACGCAGTATTTT.

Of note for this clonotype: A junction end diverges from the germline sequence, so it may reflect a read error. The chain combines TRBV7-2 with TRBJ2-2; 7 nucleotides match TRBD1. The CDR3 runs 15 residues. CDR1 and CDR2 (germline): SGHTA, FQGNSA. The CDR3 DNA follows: TGTGCCAGCAGCTTAGTGACAGGGAACGCCGGGGAGCTGTTTTTT. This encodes CASSLVTGNAGELFF.

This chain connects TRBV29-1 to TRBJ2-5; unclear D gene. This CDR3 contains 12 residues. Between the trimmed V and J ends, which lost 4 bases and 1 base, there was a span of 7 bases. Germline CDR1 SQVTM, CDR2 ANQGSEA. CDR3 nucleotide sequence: TGCAGCGTTGGTCGCGGCCAAGAGACCCAGTACTTC. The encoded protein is CSVGRGQETQYF.

The chain's CDR3 is CASSPPGRGWEKLFF. The CDR3 coding sequence is TGTGCCAGCAGCCCCCCAGGGCGCGGATGGGAAAAACTGTTTTTT. V is TRBV28 and J is TRBJ1-4, with D perhaps matching TRBD1 (5 bases). The CDR3 runs 15 residues. From germline, CDR1 is MDHEN and CDR2 SYDVKM. Trimming left V 6 bases short and J 8 bases short, with 19 bases between.

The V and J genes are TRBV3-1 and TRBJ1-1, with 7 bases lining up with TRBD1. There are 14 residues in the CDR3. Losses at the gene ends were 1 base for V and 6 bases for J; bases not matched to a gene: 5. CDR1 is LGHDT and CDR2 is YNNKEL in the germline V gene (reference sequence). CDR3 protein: CASSQVTGVSEAFF. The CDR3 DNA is TGTGCCAGCAGCCAAGTCACAGGGGTTTCTGAAGCTTTCTTT.

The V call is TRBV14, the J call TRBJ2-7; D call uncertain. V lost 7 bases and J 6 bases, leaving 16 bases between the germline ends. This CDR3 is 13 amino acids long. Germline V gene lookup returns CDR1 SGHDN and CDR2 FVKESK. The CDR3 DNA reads TGTGCCAGCATGCAGCCTAGAACTGCCGAGCAGTACGTC. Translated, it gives CASMQPRTAEQYV.

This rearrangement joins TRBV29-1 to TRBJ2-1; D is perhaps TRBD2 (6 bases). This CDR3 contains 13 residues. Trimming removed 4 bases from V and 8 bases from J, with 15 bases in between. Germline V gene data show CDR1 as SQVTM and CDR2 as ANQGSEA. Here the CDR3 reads CSVAAGRSYEQFF. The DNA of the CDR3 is TGCAGCGTTGCGGCGGGGAGAAGTTATGAGCAGTTCTTC.

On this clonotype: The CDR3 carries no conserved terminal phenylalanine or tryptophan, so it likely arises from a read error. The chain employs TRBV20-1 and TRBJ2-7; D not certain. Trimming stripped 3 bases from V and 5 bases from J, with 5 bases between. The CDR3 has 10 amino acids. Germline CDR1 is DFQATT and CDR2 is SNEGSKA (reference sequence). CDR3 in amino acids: CSARSNEQYL. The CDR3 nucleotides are TGCAGTGCTAGGAGCAACGAGCAGTACCTC.

CDR3 residues: CASREDRAYEQFF. CDR3 coding DNA: TGTGCCAGCAGAGAAGACAGGGCCTATGAGCAGTTCTTC. The V and J genes are TRBV6-5 and TRBJ2-1, with TRBD1 matching 7 bases. This CDR3 contains 13 residues. Germline trimming cut 6 bases from V and 8 bases from J; bases unmatched to any gene: 7. Germline V gene lookup returns CDR1 MNHEY and CDR2 SVGAGI.

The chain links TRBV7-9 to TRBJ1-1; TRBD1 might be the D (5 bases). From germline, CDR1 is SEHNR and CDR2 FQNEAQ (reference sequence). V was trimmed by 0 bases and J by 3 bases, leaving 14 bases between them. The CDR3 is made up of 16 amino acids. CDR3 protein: CASSLAPGTEDTEAFF. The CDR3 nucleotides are TGTGCCAGCAGCTTAGCCCCCGGGACGGAGGACACTGAAGCTTTCTTT.

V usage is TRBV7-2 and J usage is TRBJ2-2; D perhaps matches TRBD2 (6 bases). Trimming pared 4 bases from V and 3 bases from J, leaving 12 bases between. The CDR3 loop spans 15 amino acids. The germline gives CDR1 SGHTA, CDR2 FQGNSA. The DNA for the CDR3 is TGTGCCAGCAGCTCGGAGGGCGGCGACACCGGGGAGCTGTTTTTT. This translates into CASSSEGGDTGELFF.

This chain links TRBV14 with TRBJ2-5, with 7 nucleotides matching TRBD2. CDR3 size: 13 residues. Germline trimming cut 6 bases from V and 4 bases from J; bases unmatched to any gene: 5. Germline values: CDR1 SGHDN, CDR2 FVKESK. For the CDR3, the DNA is TGTGCCAGCAGGCGAGGCGGGGGAGAGACCCAGTACTTC. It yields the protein CASRRGGGETQYF.